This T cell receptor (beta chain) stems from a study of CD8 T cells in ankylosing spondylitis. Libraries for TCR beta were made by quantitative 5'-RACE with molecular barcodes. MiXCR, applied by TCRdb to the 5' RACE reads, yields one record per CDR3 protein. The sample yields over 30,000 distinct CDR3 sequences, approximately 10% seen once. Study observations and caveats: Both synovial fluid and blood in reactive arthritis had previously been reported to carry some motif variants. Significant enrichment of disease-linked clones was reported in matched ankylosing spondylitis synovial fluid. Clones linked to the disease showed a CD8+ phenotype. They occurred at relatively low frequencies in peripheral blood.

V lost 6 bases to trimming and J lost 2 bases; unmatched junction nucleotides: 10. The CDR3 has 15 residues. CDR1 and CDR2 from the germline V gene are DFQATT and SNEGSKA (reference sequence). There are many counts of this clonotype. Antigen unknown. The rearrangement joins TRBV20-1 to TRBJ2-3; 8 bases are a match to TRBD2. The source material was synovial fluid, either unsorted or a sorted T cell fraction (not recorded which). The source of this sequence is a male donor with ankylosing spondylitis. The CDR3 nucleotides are TGCAGTGCCATTGTCCGGCGGGAGGCCACAGATACGCAGTATTTT. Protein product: CSAIVRREATDTQYF.